One sample yielded the 9 T cell receptor beta chains listed below, sequenced in a study of Ad26.COV2.S vaccination and SARS-CoV-2 variants. Method: immunoSEQ multiplex PCR; TCRdb's copy keeps in-frame clones and lacks some. Of 350,000 to 450,000 clones in the sample, roughly 90% were seen once. Treatment defined: around 19 received Ad26.COV2.S at low or high dose, single or two shots; about 5 received placebo; per-sample allocation not given. Specimens were obtained on day 63 following the first vaccine or placebo injection. The specimen comprised peripheral blood, sampled in a trial of Ad26.COV2.S vaccine versus placebo. All receptors derive from a person aged 18-60 years who received the Ad26.COV2.S COVID-19 vaccine or a placebo.

The rearrangement links TRBV30 to TRBJ1-6; maybe TRBD1 (6 bases). Trimming cost V 3 bases and J 7 bases, with 10 bases left between them. The V gene's germline CDR1 is GTSNPN and CDR2 SVGIG (reference sequence). The CDR3 extends over 13 amino acids. The CDR3 sequence is CAWRGRGNSPLHF. The CDR3 region has the DNA TGTGCCTGGAGGGGAAGGGGGAATTCACCCCTCCACTTT.

This clone was detected only once. This chain joins TRBV10-3 and TRBJ2-7, with D possibly matching TRBD1 (6 bases). CDR1 ENHRY and CDR2 SYGVKD come from the germline V gene. The germline V and J ends were trimmed by 4 bases and 0 bases, with 22 bases remaining between them. CDR3 length: 18 amino acids. CDR3 sequence: CAISGREDSLSGSYEQYF. The CDR3 DNA reads as TGTGCCATCAGTGGGAGAGAGGACAGCCTCTCGGGCTCCTACGAGCAGTACTTC.

The chain employs TRBV29-1 and TRBJ2-1; 8 nucleotides line up with TRBD1. Germline V gives CDR1 SQVTM, CDR2 ANQGSEA. Trimming cost V 6 bases and J 4 bases; bases outside gene matches: 11. The CDR3 has 15 amino acids. The CDR3 DNA is TGCAGCGTCCATGGACAGGGATCTATGTACAATGAGCAGTTCTTC. Amino acids: CSVHGQGSMYNEQFF.

V and J are TRBV3-1 (or the pseudogene TRBV3-2) and TRBJ2-4; either TRBD1 or TRBD2 may supply D (7 bases each). The V gene's germline CDR1 is LGHDT and CDR2 YNNKEL (reference sequence). The CDR3 contains 15 residues. V lost 4 bases and J 5 bases, leaving 15 bases between the germline ends. The CDR3 region is CASSRVGGGENIQYF. CDR3 in DNA: TGTGCCAGCAGCCGGGTGGGAGGGGGCGAAAACATTCAGTACTTC.

In this sample, this clone turned up once. The J gene is TRBJ2-5, the V gene TRBV13; no clear D. The CDR3 is made up of 15 amino acids. Deletions cut 0 bases from V and 4 bases from J, with 12 bases between. Germline values: CDR1 PRHDT, CDR2 FYEKMQ (reference sequence). The CDR3 sequence is CASSLGLGLRETQYF. The CDR3 region has the DNA TGTGCCAGCAGCTTAGGGTTGGGTTTACGAGAGACCCAGTACTTC.

This rearrangement joins TRBV6-2 or TRBV6-3 to TRBJ2-1; D not certain. CDR1 and CDR2 (germline): MNHEY, SVGEGT. Trimming shortened V by 4 bases and J by 0 bases, and 10 bases separated the two germline ends. The CDR3 has 15 residues. In DNA, the CDR3 is TGTGCCAGCAGTTTACATTCGAGCTCCTACAATGAGCAGTTCTTC. This codes for CASSLHSSSYNEQFF.

This chain connects TRBV6-5 to TRBJ1-2; 7 bases match TRBD1. Looked up from germline, CDR1 is MNHEY and CDR2 is SVGAGI. CDR3 length equals 14 residues. V shed 2 bases, J shed 6 bases, and the junction held 6 bases outside the gene matches. CDR3 in amino acids: CASSYQGDFDGYTF. CDR3 bases: TGTGCCAGCAGTTACCAGGGGGATTTCGATGGCTACACCTTC.

V is TRBV3-1 (or the pseudogene TRBV3-2) and J is TRBJ2-1; D remains unclear. CDR3 length: 16 residues. Germline assignment: CDR1 LGHDT and CDR2 YNNKEL (reference sequence). V lost 2 bases, J lost 4 bases, and 15 bases lay in between. CDR3 amino acids: CASSQSLVAQYNEQFF. For the CDR3, the DNA is TGTGCCAGCAGCCAATCTCTGGTAGCCCAATACAATGAGCAGTTCTTC.

The rearrangement joins TRBV3-1 (or the pseudogene TRBV3-2) to TRBJ2-6; 9 nucleotides line up with TRBD1. V lost 3 bases, J lost 1 base, and 7 bases stayed unmatched. CDR1 and CDR2 from the germline V gene are LGHDT and YNNKEL (reference sequence). The CDR3 sequence is 18 residues long. CDR3 coding DNA: TGTGCCAGCAGCCACCGTCCCGGGACAGGGTCTGGGGCCAACGTCCTGACTTTC. Protein sequence: CASSHRPGTGSGANVLTF.